This TCR beta chain was documented in a study of somatic mutations in cytotoxic T cells in rheumatoid arthritis. General study findings and limits: Rheumatoid arthritis patients showed slight TRBV07 underrepresentation, unadjusted for multiple comparisons.

Concerning this clone: Its cognate antigen is unknown.

Sequencing used immunoSEQ multiplex PCR; TCRdb keeps in-frame clones, though not all of them. The profile covers approximately 20,000 clones, with 85% appearing a single time and under 9% taken by the ten largest. Trimming removed 3 bases at V and 2 bases at J, with 9 bases between. The germline gives CDR1 SGDLS, CDR2 YYNGEE. CDR3 length: 14 residues. Sequencing was carried out using CD8+ T cells sorted from blood. The V call is TRBV9, the J call TRBJ1-3; D call uncertain. This receptor was taken from a woman aged 40 to 55 with rheumatoid arthritis. CDR3 region: CASSEGRAGNTIYF. DNA of the CDR3: TGTGCCAGCAGCGAAGGGAGGGCTGGAAACACCATATATTTT.